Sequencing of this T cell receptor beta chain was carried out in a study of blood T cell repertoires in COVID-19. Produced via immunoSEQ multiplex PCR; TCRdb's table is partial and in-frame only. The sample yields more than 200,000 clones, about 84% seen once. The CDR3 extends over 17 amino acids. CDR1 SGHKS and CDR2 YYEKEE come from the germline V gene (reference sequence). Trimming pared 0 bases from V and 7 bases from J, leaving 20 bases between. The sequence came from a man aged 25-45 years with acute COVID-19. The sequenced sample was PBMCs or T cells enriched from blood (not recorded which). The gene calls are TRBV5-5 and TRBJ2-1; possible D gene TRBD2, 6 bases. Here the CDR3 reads CASSLDLASFRLNEQFF. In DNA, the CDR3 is TGTGCCAGCAGCTTGGACCTAGCGAGTTTCAGGTTAAATGAGCAGTTCTTC.